This TCR beta chain appears in the sequencing data of a study of cytomegalovirus exposure and HLA in healthy donors. Study-level points and caveats: In a later analysis, productive TCRs from donors in an Asian-associated ancestry cluster reportedly carried fewer N-insertions than the cohort mean. Reports credit the classifier with highly specific, highly sensitive diagnosis of cytomegalovirus status.

This cohort consisted of healthy bone marrow donors. Concerning this clone itself: The antigen remains undetermined.

From germline, CDR1 is SNHLY and CDR2 FYNNEI. The V and J ends lost 3 bases and 0 bases respectively, with 15 bases between them. There are 17 residues in the CDR3. In the PCR, 60 Vbeta and 13 Jbeta primers were used. Clones were read by immunoSEQ multiplex PCR, and TCRdb kept only the in-frame ones, dropping some. The table lists approximately 58,000 clones, approximately 83% of them singletons. The chain couples TRBV2 to TRBJ1-5, with D possibly being TRBD1 (5 bases). The sequenced material came from PBMCs. The source is a man aged 25 to 45 in good health and CMV-seronegative. Written as DNA, the CDR3 is TGTGCCAGCAGTGAGGACCTACCAGGACATAGCAATCAGCCCCAGCATTTT. It encodes CASSEDLPGHSNQPQHF. Full variable domain (remainder filled in from reference TRBV2 and TRBJ1-5): EPEVTQTPSHQVTQMGQEVILRCVPISNHLYFYWYRQILGQKVEFLVSFYNNEISEKSEIFDDQFSVERPDGSNFTLKIRSTKLEDSAMYFCASSEDLPGHSNQPQHFGDGTRLSIL.